A selection of T cell receptor beta chains follows, all from one sample in a study of long-term antiretroviral therapy in people with HIV. Sequenced by immunoSEQ multiplex PCR; TCRdb stores in-frame clones only, minus some. The sample holds about 10,000 clones, 81% seen once. Specimen: unsorted PBMCs, collected 0.7 years after starting antiretroviral therapy. The receptors shown here come from a man aged 35-49 years with HIV. Both conserved end residues are part of each CDR3. D genes are given only for firm matches. Size values are once, few and many counts, or a class for expanded clones, and some rows have none.

CDR3nt: TGCGCCAGCAGCATAGGGACAGGGGGCTTGGATACTGAAGCTTTCTTT
CDR3aa: CASSIGTGGLDTEAFF
d_gene: TRBD1
j_gene: TRBJ1-1
v_gene: TRBV5-1
abundance: .

CDR3nt: TGTGCCAGCAGCCCCGTGGTAGGGGGCTACGAGCAGTACTTC
CDR3aa: CASSPVVGGYEQYF
d_gene: .
j_gene: TRBJ2-7
v_gene: TRBV9
abundance: .

CDR3nt: TGTGCCAGCAGTTACAGCAGGGTGGCCCACGAGCAGTACTTC
CDR3aa: CASSYSRVAHEQYF
d_gene: .
j_gene: TRBJ2-7
v_gene: TRBV6-5
abundance: once

CDR3nt: TGCGCCAGCAGCTTGGACAGCTCCGACTCTGGAAACACCATATATTTT
CDR3aa: CASSLDSSDSGNTIYF
d_gene: .
j_gene: TRBJ1-3
v_gene: TRBV5-1
abundance: .

CDR3nt: TGTGCCAGCAGCTCATTCCGGACAGCCGATACGCAGTATTTT
CDR3aa: CASSSFRTADTQYF
d_gene: .
j_gene: TRBJ2-3
v_gene: TRBV9
abundance: once

CDR3nt: TGCGCCAGCAGCCCGCCGGGGAGCTCCTACAATGAGCAGTTCTTC
CDR3aa: CASSPPGSSYNEQFF
d_gene: .
j_gene: TRBJ2-1
v_gene: TRBV5-1
abundance: .

CDR3nt: TGTGCCAGCAGTTCCTACAACACAGATACGCAGTATTTT
CDR3aa: CASSSYNTDTQYF
d_gene: .
j_gene: TRBJ2-3
v_gene: TRBV27
abundance: .

CDR3nt: TGTGCCAGCAGCCGCTCTGGGGGAATGAACACTGAAGCTTTCTTT
CDR3aa: CASSRSGGMNTEAFF
d_gene: .
j_gene: TRBJ1-1
v_gene: TRBV7-3
abundance: .

CDR3nt: TGTGCCAGCAGTGGGACTAGCGGGAGCAATGAGCAGTTCTTC
CDR3aa: CASSGTSGSNEQFF
d_gene: TRBD2
j_gene: TRBJ2-1
v_gene: TRBV6-4
abundance: few

CDR3nt: TGTGCCAGTAGTATAGATCGGACGACAGCGAATAACTATGGCTACACCTTC
CDR3aa: CASSIDRTTANNYGYTF
d_gene: .
j_gene: TRBJ1-2
v_gene: TRBV19
abundance: .